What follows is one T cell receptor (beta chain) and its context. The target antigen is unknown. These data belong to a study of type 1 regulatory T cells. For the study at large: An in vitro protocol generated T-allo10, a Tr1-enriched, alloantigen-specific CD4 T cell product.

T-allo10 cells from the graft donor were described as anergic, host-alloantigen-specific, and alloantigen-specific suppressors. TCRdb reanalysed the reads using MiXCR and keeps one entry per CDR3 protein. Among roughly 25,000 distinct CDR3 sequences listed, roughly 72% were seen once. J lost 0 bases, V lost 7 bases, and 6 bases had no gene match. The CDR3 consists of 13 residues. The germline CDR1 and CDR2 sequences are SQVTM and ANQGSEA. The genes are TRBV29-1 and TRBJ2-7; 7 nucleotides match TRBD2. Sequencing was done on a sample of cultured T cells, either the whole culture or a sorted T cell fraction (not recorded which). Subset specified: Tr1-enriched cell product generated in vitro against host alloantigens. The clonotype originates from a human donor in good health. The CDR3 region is CSARDYPSYEQYF. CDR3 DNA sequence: TGCAGCGCCCGGGACTACCCCTCCTACGAGCAGTACTTC.